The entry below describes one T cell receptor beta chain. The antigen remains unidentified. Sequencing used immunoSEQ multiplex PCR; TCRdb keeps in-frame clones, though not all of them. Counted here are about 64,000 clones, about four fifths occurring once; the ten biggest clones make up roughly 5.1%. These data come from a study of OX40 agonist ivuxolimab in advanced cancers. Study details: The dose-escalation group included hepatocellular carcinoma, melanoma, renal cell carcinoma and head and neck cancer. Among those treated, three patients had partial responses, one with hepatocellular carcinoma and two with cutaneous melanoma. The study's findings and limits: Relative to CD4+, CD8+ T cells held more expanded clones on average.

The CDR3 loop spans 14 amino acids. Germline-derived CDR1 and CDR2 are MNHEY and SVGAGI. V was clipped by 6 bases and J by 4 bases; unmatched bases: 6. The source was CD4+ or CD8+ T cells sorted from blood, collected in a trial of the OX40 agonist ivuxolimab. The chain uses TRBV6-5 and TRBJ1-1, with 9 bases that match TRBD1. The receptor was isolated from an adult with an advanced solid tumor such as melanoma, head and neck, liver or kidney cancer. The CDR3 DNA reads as TGTGCCAGCAGACAGGGGGCGCTTCTCACTGAAGCTTTCTTT. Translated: CASRQGALLTEAFF.